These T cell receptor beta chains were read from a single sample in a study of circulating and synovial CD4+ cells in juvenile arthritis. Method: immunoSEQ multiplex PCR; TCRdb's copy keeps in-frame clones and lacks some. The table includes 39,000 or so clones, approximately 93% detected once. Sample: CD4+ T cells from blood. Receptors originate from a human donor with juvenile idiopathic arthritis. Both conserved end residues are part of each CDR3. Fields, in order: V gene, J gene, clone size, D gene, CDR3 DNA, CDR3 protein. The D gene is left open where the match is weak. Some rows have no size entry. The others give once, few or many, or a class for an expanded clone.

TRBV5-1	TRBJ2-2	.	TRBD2	TGCGCCAGCAGCTTGGGACTAGCGGGGGCTTGGGACACCGGGGAGCTGTTTTTT	CASSLGLAGAWDTGELFF
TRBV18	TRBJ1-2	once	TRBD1	TGTGCCAGCTCACCCACGGACAGGGCTTTCTATGGCTACACCTTC	CASSPTDRAFYGYTF
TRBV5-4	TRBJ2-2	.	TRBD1	TGTGCCATTTCCGGGACAGGCGGAACCGGGGAGCTGTTTTTT	CAISGTGGTGELFF
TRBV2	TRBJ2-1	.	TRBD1	TGTGCCAGAAACATTCCGGGACAGGGGGACAATGAGCAGTTCTTC	CARNIPGQGDNEQFF
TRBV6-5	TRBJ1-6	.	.	TGTGCCAGCAGGCTTATACGGGGGGATAATTCACCCCTCCACTTT	CASRLIRGDNSPLHF
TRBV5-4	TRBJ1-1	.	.	TGTGCCAGCAGCTCACAGGGAATGAACACTGAAGCTTTCTTT	CASSSQGMNTEAFF
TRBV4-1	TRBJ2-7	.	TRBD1	TGCGCCAGCAGCCGCCGGGACAGAGACTACGAGCAGTACTTC	CASSRRDRDYEQYF
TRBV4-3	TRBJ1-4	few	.	TGCGCCAGCAGCCAAGAGTGGGTCTGGGGGGAACTGTTTTTT	CASSQEWVWGELFF
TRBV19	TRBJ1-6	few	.	TGTGCCAGTACCCTAGGACAGTGGGGGTCACCCCTCCACTTT	CASTLGQWGSPLHF
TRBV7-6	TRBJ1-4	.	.	TGTGCCAGCAGCTTAGCGGCAGGAACCCATGAAAAACTGTTTTTT	CASSLAAGTHEKLFF
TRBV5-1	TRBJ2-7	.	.	TGCGCCAGCAGCTTGGGGGGGGATAACTCCTACGAGCAGTACTTC	CASSLGGDNSYEQYF
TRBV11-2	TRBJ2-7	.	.	TGTGCCAGCAGCCCTCGGACACAATACGAGCAGTACTTC	CASSPRTQYEQYF
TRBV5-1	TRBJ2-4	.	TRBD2	TGCGCCAGCAGCCTGGCAAGGGCTAGCGGGGGGCATGCCAAAAACATTCAGTACTTC	CASSLARASGGHAKNIQYF
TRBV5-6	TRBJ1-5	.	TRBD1	TGTGCCAGCAGCCCGGGGACAGGGGTTAATCAGCCCCAGCATTTT	CASSPGTGVNQPQHF
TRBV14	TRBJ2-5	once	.	TGTGCCAGCAGCCATACGCTAGCGAGACCCCCGGAGACCCAGTACTTC	CASSHTLARPPETQYF
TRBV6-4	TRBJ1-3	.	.	TGTGCCAGCAGTGAGGGAGCGGGAAACACCATATATTTT	CASSEGAGNTIYF
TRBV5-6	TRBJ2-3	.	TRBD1	TGTGCCAGCAGGGTAACCGGGACAGGGGGCACAGATACGCAGTATTTT	CASRVTGTGGTDTQYF
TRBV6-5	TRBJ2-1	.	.	TGTGCCAGCAGTTCCTCACTCTCGGGGAATGAGCAGTTCTTC	CASSSSLSGNEQFF
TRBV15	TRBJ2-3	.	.	TGTGCCACCAGCAGAGATGGTAAGCGGGCGCGCACAGATACGCAGTATTTT	CATSRDGKRARTDTQYF
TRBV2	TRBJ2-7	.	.	TGTGCCAGCAGTGAAGGTTCAGGGGCAGCCTACGAGCAGTACTTC	CASSEGSGAAYEQYF
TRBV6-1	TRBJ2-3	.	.	TGTGCCAGCAGTGAGTCCCTCACAGATACGCAGTATTTT	CASSESLTDTQYF
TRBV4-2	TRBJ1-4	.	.	TGTGCCAGCAGCCAAGAGGCGGGGGTTCGAAATGAAAAACTGTTTTTT	CASSQEAGVRNEKLFF
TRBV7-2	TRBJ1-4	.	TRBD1	TGTGCCAGCAGCTTAGCCCGGGACAGGGCTGAAAAACTGTTTTTT	CASSLARDRAEKLFF
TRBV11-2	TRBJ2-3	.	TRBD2	TGTGCCAGCAGCTTAGGGCGGGGGGACACAGATACGCAGTATTTT	CASSLGRGDTDTQYF
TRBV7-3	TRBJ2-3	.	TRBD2	TGTGCCAGCAGCGCGGGGGGCCAAACCCGCACAGATACGCAGTATTTT	CASSAGGQTRTDTQYF
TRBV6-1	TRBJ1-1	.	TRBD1	TGTGCCAGCAGACAGGGGGTGAACACTGAAGCTTTCTTT	CASRQGVNTEAFF
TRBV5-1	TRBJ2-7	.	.	TGCGCCAGCAGCTTGGCCATCAGGGGCGGCACCTACGAGCAGTACTTC	CASSLAIRGGTYEQYF
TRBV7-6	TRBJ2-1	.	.	TGTGCCAGCAGCAACACTAGGAGAAGCTCCTACAATGAGCAGTTCTTC	CASSNTRRSSYNEQFF
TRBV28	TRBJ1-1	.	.	TGTGCCAGCAGTCCACCTCAGACACGCCGTGAAGCTTTCTTT	CASSPPQTRREAFF
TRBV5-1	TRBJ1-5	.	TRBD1	TGCGCCAGCAGCCCGTGGGGACAGGGGTTCAATCAGCCCCAGCATTTT	CASSPWGQGFNQPQHF
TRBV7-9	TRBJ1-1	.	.	TGTGCCAGCGGGGGGACGGTGAACACTGAAGCTTTCTTT	CASGGTVNTEAFF
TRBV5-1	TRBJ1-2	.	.	TGCGCCAGCAACAGAGACAGAAACTATGGCTACACCTTC	CASNRDRNYGYTF
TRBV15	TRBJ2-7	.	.	TGTGCCACCAGCAGAGATCAGGGGTACGAGCAGTACTTC	CATSRDQGYEQYF
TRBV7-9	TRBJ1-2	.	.	TGTGCCAGCAGCTTAGTGTATGAGAATGGCTACACCTTC	CASSLVYENGYTF
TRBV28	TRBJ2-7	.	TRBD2	TGTGCCAGCATTGTGAGTAGCGGGACATCCTTTCCCTACGAGCAGTACTTC	CASIVSSGTSFPYEQYF
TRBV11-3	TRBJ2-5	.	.	TGTGCCAGCAGTCCAGGGCCAGGGGAGACCCAGTACTTC	CASSPGPGETQYF
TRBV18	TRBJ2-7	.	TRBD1	TGTGCCAGCTCACCCGGGACAGGGGTGGGCGAGCAGTACTTC	CASSPGTGVGEQYF
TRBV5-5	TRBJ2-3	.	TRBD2	TGTGCCAGCAGCCTTTGGGGTAGCGGGGGCACAGATACGCAGTATTTT	CASSLWGSGGTDTQYF
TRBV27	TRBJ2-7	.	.	TGTGCCAGCAGTTCTACCCCGACAGGCCGGGACGAGCAGTACTTC	CASSSTPTGRDEQYF
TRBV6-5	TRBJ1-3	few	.	TGTGCCAGCAGTACGGACACTTCTTCTGGAAACACCATATATTTT	CASSTDTSSGNTIYF
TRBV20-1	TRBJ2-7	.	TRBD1	TGCACTCCGGGACAGACCTACGAGCAGTACTTC	CTPGQTYEQYF
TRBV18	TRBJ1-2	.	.	TGTGCCAGCTCCCCTTCGGGCAGGGTAGAGTATGGCTACACCTTC	CASSPSGRVEYGYTF
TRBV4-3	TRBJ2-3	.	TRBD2	TGCGCCAGCAGCCAAGTACCGCCCTGGGGCGGGGGGGCTACAACTACAGATACGCAGTATTTT	CASSQVPPWGGGATTTDTQYF
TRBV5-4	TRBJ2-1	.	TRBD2	TGTGCCAGCAGCTTGGAAACTAGCGGGAATGAGCAGTTCTTC	CASSLETSGNEQFF
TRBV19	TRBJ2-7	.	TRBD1	TGTGCCAGTAGTTCCGACAGGGTAGGCGAGCAGTACTTC	CASSSDRVGEQYF
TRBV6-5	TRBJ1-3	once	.	TGTGCCAGCAGCTTTACAGACTCTGGAAACACCATATATTTT	CASSFTDSGNTIYF
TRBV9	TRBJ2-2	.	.	TGTGCCAGCAGCGTTTGGGGACAGAACACCGGGGAGCTGTTTTTT	CASSVWGQNTGELFF
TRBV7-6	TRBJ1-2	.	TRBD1	TGTGCCAGCAGCTTAGCGACAGGGCCCAACTATGGCTACACCTTC	CASSLATGPNYGYTF
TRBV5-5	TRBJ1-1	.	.	TGTGCCAGCAGCCCTCCGGTCCCGGGGACTGAAGCTTTCTTT	CASSPPVPGTEAFF
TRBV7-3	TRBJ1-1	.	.	TGTGCCAGCAGGGGACCGACAGGAGTGAACACTGAAGCTTTCTTT	CASRGPTGVNTEAFF
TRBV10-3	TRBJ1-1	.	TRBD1	TGTGCCATCAGTGGACAGGGAAGAGGGAACACTGAAGCTTTCTTT	CAISGQGRGNTEAFF
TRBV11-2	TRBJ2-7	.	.	TGTGCCAGCAGCTTAGAGCCGCGAGTGGCGGGGAAGTACGAGCAGTACTTC	CASSLEPRVAGKYEQYF
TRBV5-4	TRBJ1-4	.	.	TGTGCCAGCAGCTTGGGGGGGCAAAACGAAAAACTGTTTTTT	CASSLGGQNEKLFF
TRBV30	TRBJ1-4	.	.	TGTGCCTGGAACAGCATAGCAACTAATGAAAAACTGTTTTTT	CAWNSIATNEKLFF
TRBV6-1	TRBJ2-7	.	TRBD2	TGTGCCAGCAGCCCGGGACTAGTCGACGAGCAGTACTTC	CASSPGLVDEQYF
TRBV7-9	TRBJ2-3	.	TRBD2	TGTGCCAGCAGCTTACAGCGGGGGGGTAGCACAGATACGCAGTATTTT	CASSLQRGGSTDTQYF
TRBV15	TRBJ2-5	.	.	TGTGCCACCAGCGCCACCACACAGGGAGCCCTCGGGACCCAGTACTTC	CATSATTQGALGTQYF
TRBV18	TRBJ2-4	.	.	TGTGCCAGCTCAGCCGACAGCCCGGTAGCCAAAAACATTCAGTACTTC	CASSADSPVAKNIQYF
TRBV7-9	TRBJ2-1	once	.	TGTGCCAGCAGTTACGGGGGTCGGCACAATGAGCAGTTCTTC	CASSYGGRHNEQFF
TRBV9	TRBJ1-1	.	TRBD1	TGTGCCAGCAGCGGACAGGGGACCATGAACACTGAAGCTTTCTTT	CASSGQGTMNTEAFF